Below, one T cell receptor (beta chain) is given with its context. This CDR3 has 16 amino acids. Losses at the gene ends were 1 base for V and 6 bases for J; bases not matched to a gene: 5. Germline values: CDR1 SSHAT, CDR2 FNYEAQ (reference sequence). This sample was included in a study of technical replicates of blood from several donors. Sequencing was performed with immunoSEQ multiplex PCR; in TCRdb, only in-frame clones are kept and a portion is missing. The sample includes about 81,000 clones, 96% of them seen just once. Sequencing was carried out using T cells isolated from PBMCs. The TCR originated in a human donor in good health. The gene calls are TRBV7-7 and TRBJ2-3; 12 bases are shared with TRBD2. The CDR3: CASSLGTSGNTDTQYF. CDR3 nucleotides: TGTGCCAGCAGCTTAGGGACTAGCGGGAATACGGATACGCAGTATTTT.